The present TCR beta chain was sequenced within a study of OX40 agonist ivuxolimab in advanced cancers. Looking at the study overall: Participants could have had prior anti-PD-1, anti-PD-L1 or anti-CTLA-4 therapy, and about 40% had some. Study findings and constraints: Among T cells, CD8+ cells averaged more expanded clones than CD4+ cells. At 0.1 to 3.0 mg/kg and by week 6, CD4+ and CD8+ T cells in the blood had expanded clonally.

This CDR3 has 13 residues. Per germline, CDR1 SQVTM and CDR2 ANQGSEA. Trimming removed 3 bases from V and 4 bases from J; junction bases left unmatched: 5. On this clone itself: The antigen is unknown.

Patients were excluded for autoimmune disease history or systemic immunosuppression. Generated by immunoSEQ multiplex PCR, the TCRdb table keeps only in-frame clones and is missing some. The sample shows about 44,000 clones, just under 95% of them seen only once. This TCR was recovered from an adult with an advanced solid tumor such as melanoma, head and neck, liver or kidney cancer. The chain recombines TRBV29-1 with TRBJ2-7, with 8 nucleotides matching TRBD1. Here the sequenced sample was CD4+ or CD8+ T cells sorted from blood, taken in a trial of the OX40 agonist ivuxolimab. This CDR3 is CSVEGQVTYEQYF. The CDR3 nucleotides read TGCAGCGTTGAGGGACAGGTGACTTACGAGCAGTACTTC.